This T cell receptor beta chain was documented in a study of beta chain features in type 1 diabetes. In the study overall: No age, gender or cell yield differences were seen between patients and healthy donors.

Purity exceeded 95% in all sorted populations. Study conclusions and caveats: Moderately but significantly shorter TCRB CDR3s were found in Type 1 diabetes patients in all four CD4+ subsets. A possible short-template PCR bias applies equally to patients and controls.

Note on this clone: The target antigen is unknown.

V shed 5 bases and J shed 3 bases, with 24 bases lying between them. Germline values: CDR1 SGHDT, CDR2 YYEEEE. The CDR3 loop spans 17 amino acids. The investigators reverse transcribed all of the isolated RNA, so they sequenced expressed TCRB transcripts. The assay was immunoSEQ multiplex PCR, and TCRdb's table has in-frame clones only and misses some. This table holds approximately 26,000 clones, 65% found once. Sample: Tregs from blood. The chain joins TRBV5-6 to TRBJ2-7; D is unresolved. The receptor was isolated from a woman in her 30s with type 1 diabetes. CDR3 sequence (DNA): TGTGCCAGCAGTAAAAGAACGCTCTGGAGTTCTTTCTACGAGCAGTACTTC. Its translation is CASSKRTLWSSFYEQYF.